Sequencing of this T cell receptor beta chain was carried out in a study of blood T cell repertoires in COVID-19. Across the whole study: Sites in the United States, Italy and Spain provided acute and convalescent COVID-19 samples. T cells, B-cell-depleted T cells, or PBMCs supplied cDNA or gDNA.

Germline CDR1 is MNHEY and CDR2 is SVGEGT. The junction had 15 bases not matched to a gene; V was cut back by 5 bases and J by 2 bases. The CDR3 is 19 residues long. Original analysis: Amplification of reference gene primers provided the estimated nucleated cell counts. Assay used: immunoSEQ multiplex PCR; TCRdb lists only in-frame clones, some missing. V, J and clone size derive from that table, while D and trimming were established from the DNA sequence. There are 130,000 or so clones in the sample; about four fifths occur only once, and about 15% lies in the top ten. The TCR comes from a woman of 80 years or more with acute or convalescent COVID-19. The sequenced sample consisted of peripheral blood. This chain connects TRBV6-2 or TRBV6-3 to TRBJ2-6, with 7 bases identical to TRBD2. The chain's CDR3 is CASSLGLAGVFAGANVLTF. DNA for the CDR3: TGTGCCAGCAGTCTGGGTCTTGCGGGAGTGTTCGCTGGGGCCAACGTCCTGACTTTC.